These T cell receptor beta chains were read from a single sample in a study of shared clonotypes between healthy human individuals. TCRdb keeps only in-frame clones here, not all; method: immunoSEQ multiplex PCR. The sample yields roughly 760,000 clones, roughly 70% seen once. Sample: memory CD4+ T cells sorted from blood. The receptors here all came from a woman in her 30s in good health. CDR3s include the opening cysteine and the closing phenylalanine or tryptophan. D genes are given only for firm matches. The size of a clone is reported for some rows only, either as once, few or many, or as a class for expanded clones.

clone size	V gene	D gene	J gene	CDR3 protein	CDR3 DNA
.	TRBV6-4	.	TRBJ1-5	CASSDRGVCQPQHF	TGTGCCAGCAGTGACAGGGGGGTGTGTCAGCCCCAGCATTTT
.	TRBV6-1	.	TRBJ2-7	CASSVTSGAHGQYF	TGTGCCAGCAGCGTGACCTCCGGGGCTCACGGGCAGTACTTC
.	TRBV5-1	TRBD1	TRBJ2-2	CASSLARKGASDTGELFF	TGCGCCAGCAGCTTGGCCCGGAAGGGGGCCTCGGACACCGGGGAGCTGTTTTTT
.	TRBV2	.	TRBJ2-2	CASIQSGELFF	TGTGCCAGCATTCAATCCGGGGAGCTGTTTTTT
.	TRBV29-1	.	TRBJ2-3	CSVERTQTSPDTQYF	TGCAGCGTTGAACGGACTCAAACTAGCCCAGATACGCAGTATTTT
.	TRBV6-5	TRBD1	TRBJ1-2	CASSYAQGVFLGGYTF	TGTGCCAGCAGTTACGCCCAGGGGGTCTTTCTCGGTGGCTACACCTTC
.	TRBV5-6	.	TRBJ1-1	CASSLGRPVNTEAFF	TGTGCCAGCAGCTTGGGACGGCCCGTGAACACTGAAGCTTTCTTT
.	TRBV10-3	TRBD2	TRBJ2-4	CAISESTGLAGAGAKNIQYF	TGTGCCATCAGTGAGTCGACGGGACTAGCGGGAGCGGGAGCCAAAAACATTCAGTACTTC
.	TRBV6-6	.	TRBJ1-5	CASSPVYGQPQHF	TGTGCCAGCAGCCCCGTTTATGGTCAGCCCCAGCATTTT
.	TRBV28	.	TRBJ1-5	CASSRDLSNQPQHF	TGTGCCAGCAGTCGTGACCTGAGCAATCAGCCCCAGCATTTT
.	TRBV5-1	TRBD1	TRBJ2-7	CASSWGDRGYEQYF	TGCGCCAGCAGCTGGGGGGACAGGGGATACGAGCAGTACTTC
.	TRBV4-3	.	TRBJ1-2	CASSQAKESYGYTF	TGCGCCAGCAGCCAAGCTAAAGAGTCCTATGGCTACACCTTC
.	TRBV28	.	TRBJ1-4	CASSGQNEKLFF	TGTGCCAGCAGTGGCCAAAATGAAAAACTGTTTTTT
.	TRBV2	TRBD1	TRBJ1-1	CASSRGQGENTEAFF	TGTGCCAGCAGTCGGGGACAGGGGGAGAACACTGAAGCTTTCTTT
.	TRBV2	.	TRBJ1-5	CASSAYRDSNQPQHF	TGTGCCAGCAGCGCCTACAGGGATAGCAATCAGCCCCAGCATTTT
.	TRBV19	.	TRBJ1-5	CASSIAVNQPQHF	TGTGCCAGTAGTATAGCTGTCAATCAGCCCCAGCATTTT
few	TRBV10-1	.	TRBJ2-2	CASRPLGNTGELFF	TGCGCCAGCAGACCACTGGGTAACACCGGGGAGCTGTTTTTT
once	TRBV5-1	TRBD2	TRBJ2-7	CASSLGLAGVRSEQYF	TGCGCCAGCAGCTTGGGACTAGCGGGAGTAAGGAGTGAGCAGTACTTC
.	TRBV5-1	.	TRBJ2-1	CASSLDASAYNEQFF	TGCGCCAGCAGCTTGGATGCTAGCGCCTACAATGAGCAGTTCTTC
.	TRBV25-1	.	TRBJ2-3	CASSDQWDTQYF	TGTGCCAGCAGTGACCAGTGGGATACGCAGTATTTT
.	TRBV5-1	.	TRBJ2-7	CASSKDRPYEQYF	TGCGCCAGCAGCAAAGACAGACCCTACGAGCAGTACTTC
.	TRBV28	TRBD2	TRBJ2-3	CASSPHRGGRTDTQYF	TGTGCCAGCTCTCCCCATCGGGGGGGAAGAACAGATACGCAGTATTTT
.	TRBV19	.	TRBJ1-3	CASNSGEPRGNTIYF	TGTGCCAGTAACTCAGGGGAGCCAAGGGGAAACACCATATATTTT
.	TRBV27	.	TRBJ1-5	CASSTRTGNQPQHF	TGTGCCAGCAGCACCCGGACGGGCAATCAGCCCCAGCATTTT
.	TRBV10-2	.	TRBJ2-4	CASSEQRDIQYF	TGCGCCAGCAGTGAACAGCGTGACATTCAGTACTTC
.	TRBV2	TRBD1	TRBJ1-4	CASSGGQAINEKLFF	TGTGCCAGCAGTGGGGGACAGGCGATTAATGAAAAACTGTTTTTT
.	TRBV7-9	TRBD1	TRBJ1-2	CASSLEGGGGYTF	TGTGCCAGCAGCTTAGAAGGGGGCGGTGGCTACACCTTC
.	TRBV4-2	TRBD2	TRBJ2-3	CASSELAGGGADTQYF	TGTGCCAGCAGCGAACTAGCGGGAGGTGGGGCAGATACGCAGTATTTT
.	TRBV7-2	TRBD1	TRBJ2-2	CASSRGQIYPGELFF	TGTGCCAGCAGCCGGGGACAGATTTATCCCGGGGAGCTGTTTTTT
.	TRBV14	TRBD1	TRBJ1-2	CASSQGTGHYGYTF	TGTGCCAGCAGCCAAGGGACAGGCCACTATGGCTACACCTTC
few	TRBV7-8	.	TRBJ1-5	CASSPYSPNQPQHF	TGTGCCAGCAGCCCGTACAGCCCCAATCAGCCCCAGCATTTT
few	TRBV10-1	TRBD1	TRBJ2-7	CASSEASQGQGVFF	TGCGCCAGCAGTGAGGCCTCACAAGGACAGGGCGTTTTCTTC
once	TRBV18	.	TRBJ2-5	CASSPPGPMQETQYF	TGTGCCAGCTCACCACCGGGACCGATGCAAGAGACCCAGTACTTC
.	TRBV7-2	TRBD2	TRBJ2-1	CASSWTSGRWDEQFF	TGTGCCAGCAGCTGGACTAGCGGGAGATGGGATGAGCAGTTCTTC
.	TRBV28	.	TRBJ2-7	CASIGGEQYF	TGTGCCAGCATCGGGGGCGAGCAGTACTTC
.	TRBV28	.	TRBJ1-2	CASSTAMRGLSYGYTF	TGTGCCAGCAGTACCGCAATGAGGGGATTGAGCTATGGCTACACCTTC
many	TRBV4-1	TRBD2	TRBJ2-5	CASSQGTTEETQYF	TGCGCCAGCAGCCAGGGGACTACGGAAGAGACCCAGTACTTC
.	TRBV10-3	TRBD2	TRBJ2-5	CAISPGTSQETQYF	TGTGCCATCAGCCCCGGGACTAGCCAAGAGACCCAGTACTTC
.	TRBV30	.	TRBJ1-3	CAWGTWASNTIYF	TGTGCCTGGGGGACCTGGGCCTCAAACACCATATATTTT
once	TRBV6-5	.	TRBJ2-7	CASKRLSAYEQYF	TGTGCCAGCAAGAGGCTTTCCGCCTACGAGCAGTACTTC
once	TRBV11-2	.	TRBJ2-1	CASSSSGMVYNEQFF	TGTGCCAGCAGCTCATCCGGGATGGTATACAATGAGCAGTTCTTC
few	TRBV19	TRBD1	TRBJ2-2	CASSSVTGVPGELFF	TGTGCCAGTAGTTCCGTAACAGGGGTCCCCGGGGAGCTGTTTTTT
.	TRBV7-2	.	TRBJ2-2	CASSLYLYRELFF	TGTGCCAGCAGCTTATATTTATACCGGGAGCTGTTTTTT
.	TRBV5-1	.	TRBJ1-5	CASSLFGQRPSNQPQHF	TGCGCCAGCAGCCTATTCGGACAGCGCCCTAGCAATCAGCCCCAGCATTTT
once	TRBV11-1	.	TRBJ2-1	CASSLGQGSYNEQFF	TGTGCCAGCAGCTTGGGGCAGGGGTCCTACAATGAGCAGTTCTTC
.	TRBV7-2	.	TRBJ1-3	CASSPRRKTGNTIYF	TGTGCCAGCAGCCCTAGGAGAAAGACAGGAAACACCATATATTTT
.	TRBV19	TRBD1	TRBJ1-3	CASGPTGNGNTIYF	TGTGCCAGTGGACCGACAGGGAATGGAAACACCATATATTTT
.	TRBV9	TRBD1	TRBJ1-2	CASSPQTGAYGYTF	TGTGCCAGCAGCCCACAGACAGGGGCCTATGGCTACACCTTC
once	TRBV2	.	TRBJ2-7	CASSGEYEQYF	TGTGCCAGCAGTGGCGAGTACGAGCAGTACTTC
.	TRBV19	TRBD2	TRBJ2-7	CASSHTSGSYEQYF	TGTGCCAGTAGTCATACTAGCGGCTCCTACGAGCAGTACTTC
.	TRBV14	.	TRBJ1-5	CASSLLHVWFGNQPQHF	TGTGCCAGCAGCCTCCTCCACGTTTGGTTCGGCAATCAGCCCCAGCATTTT
.	TRBV11-2	.	TRBJ2-3	CATSGSSTDTQYF	TGTGCCACTTCAGGGTCATCCACAGATACGCAGTATTTT